Described below is a single T cell receptor (beta chain) sequence and its context. Its antigen is not identified. These data are taken from a study of OX40 agonist ivuxolimab in advanced cancers. Peripheral blood came from all dose cohorts at three timepoints. Profiled with immunoSEQ multiplex PCR; TCRdb holds only in-frame clones, not every one. The top ten clones hold 0.48% of a sample with under 110,000 clones, roughly nine tenths of them seen once. Findings of the study overall: CD8+ T cells were the subset that, on average, had more expanded clones than CD4+. The antigen specificity of the peripheral T cells (those that were expanded) was not determined. At 0.1 to 3.0 mg/kg, CD4+ and CD8+ blood T cells expanded clonally by week 6.

Germline V gives CDR1 SGHTS, CDR2 YDEGEE. The CDR3 runs to 15 residues. Trimming pared 0 bases from V and 1 base from J, leaving 10 bases between. The receptor's source is an adult with an advanced solid tumor such as melanoma, head and neck, liver or kidney cancer. The specimen was CD4+ or CD8+ T cells sorted from blood, collected in a trial of the OX40 agonist ivuxolimab. This rearrangement joins TRBV5-8 to TRBJ1-2, with unresolved D. The CDR3 region is CASSLGWQSNYGYTF. The CDR3 DNA reads TGTGCCAGCAGCTTGGGATGGCAGAGTAACTATGGCTACACCTTC.